The clone carrying this TCR beta chain has a count of ten or more. cDNA synthesis used a TRAV/TRBV-specific primer set for both chains. A roughly 20-cycle PCR with a constant-region primer and V-primer adapter amplified TCRs. TCRdb used MiXCR to reprocess the reads, holding one entry per CDR3 protein. Found here are fewer than 90,000 distinct CDR3 sequences, under 20% of them singletons; the top ten hold 5% to 7%. This specimen belongs to a study of low-dose radiotherapy and immunotherapy resistance in tumors. Time point: before trial treatment. V was cut by 4 bases and J by 0 bases, with 4 bases left in between. Looked up from germline, CDR1 is SGHVS and CDR2 is FNYEAQ. CDR3 length: 14 amino acids.

Here the sequenced sample was PBMCs, taken before treatment. The sequence derives from a male donor with prostate cancer. The chain carries TRBV7-6 and TRBJ2-6; D call uncertain. CDR3 nucleotide sequence: TGTGCCAGCAGCTCGTACTCTGGGGCCAACGTCCTGACTTTC. Protein sequence: CASSSYSGANVLTF.